This T cell receptor beta chain emerged from a study of vaccination effects on CD4 cells after COVID-19 (dated by TCRdb to between 2020 and 2023). Notes on the research overall: Each participant got two doses of an mRNA SARS-CoV-2 vaccine, either BNT162b2 or mRNA-1273. SARS-CoV-2 spike-specific CD4+ TCR repertoires from before and after mRNA vaccination were compared in COVID-19 convalescent patients and in infection-naive vaccine recipients. Altogether, roughly 10 COVID-19 convalescent patients and several SARS-CoV-2-naive healthy vaccine recipients made up the full study. Cultures from other donors in the study were sequenced using the Oncomine TCR Beta short-read assay on an Illumina iSeq 100. The paper as a whole reports these results and caveats: Limitations of the study were the small number of convalescent patients and the absence of early post-infection timepoints. Among healthy vaccine recipients, nearly all vaccine-induced clones were SARS-CoV-2 mono-reactive, and only 1 of 255 was cross-reactive with common cold coronaviruses. Clones induced by infection and clones induced by vaccination both contracted markedly at late timepoints after vaccination, which fits with T cell responses waning over time.

About this clone itself: This clone's antigen is unknown. Within one base of it there is no much larger clone, and no base qualities were kept.

Receptor amplification or capture employed the immunoSEQ multiplex PCR assay. DNA from the CD4+ T cells that had been cultured and isolated underwent TCR beta CDR3 sequencing. On the study's bioinformatics: Non-productive TCR sequences were removed and reads were trimmed to the CDR3 region, keeping CDR3s of at least 7 amino acids. The MANAFEST web app was used to identify antigen-specific clonotypes by comparing expansion in peptide wells with expansion in reference cultures. To be called positive, a clone needed expansion at FDR<0.05 compared with the reference and with all other wells, an odds ratio greater than 5, and a frequency greater than 0.1% in two replicate wells. A clonotype was defined as cross-reactive if the clonotype was significantly expanded both in SARS-CoV-2 spike wells and in at least one common cold coronavirus spike condition. Using the stringdist R package, CDR3 similarity was measured by Levenshtein distance, and unrooted trees were constructed with ape in R 3.6.1. In its TCRdb copy, this immuneACCESS table keeps in-frame sequences only and misses some clones. Where compared with another copy, unresolved V genes explain less than half of these, and the others have no known cause. That table gives V, J and clone size, and the DNA gave D and trimming. This sample holds about 68,000 clones; 80% were observed only once. Together, the top ten hold 9% to 15% of the sample.

In the ViraFEST assay, PBMC were stimulated with viral peptide pools, and TCR sequencing was then used to find antigen-specific CD4+ T cell clonotypes based on their expansion. After less than 13 days of culture, CD4+ T cells were isolated with the EasySep CD4+ T cell isolation kit. The absence of prior SARS-CoV-2 infection in healthy vaccine recipients was confirmed by negative nucleocapsid antibodies before and after vaccination. Under 2.5 million PBMC per well were cultured with 9 to 10 ug/ml peptides in IMDM containing roughly 5% human AB serum, approximately 9.9 IU/ml IL-2 and gentamicin. On days 3 and 7, half of the culture medium was replaced with fresh IL-2-containing medium. Each peptide stimulation condition was cultured in triplicate wells unless otherwise noted. Using Ficoll-Paque Plus gradient centrifugation, PBMC were separated from whole blood and then either used fresh or cryopreserved at -140C. The overlapping peptide pools covered the spike proteins of SARS-CoV-2 and of the common cold coronaviruses HCoV-NL63, HCoV-OC43 and HCoV-229E. Genomic DNA was extracted from cultured CD4+ T cells with the QIAamp micro DNA kit.

According to the germline V gene (reference sequence), CDR1 reads MNHEY and CDR2 reads SMNVEV. Including the terminal cysteine and phenylalanine, the CDR3 comprises 15 residues. The sequence is cut down to CDR3 DNA, 45 bases in frame from base 1. At the junction V is shortened by 6 bases and J by 2 bases; bases outside the gene matches: 9. The TCR comes from a human donor who received a COVID-19 vaccine. Sample: CD4+ T cells from PBMCs cultured with SARS-CoV-2 spike peptides, taken before COVID-19 vaccination. The cell subset or site label corresponds to: SARS-CoV-2 spike overlapping peptide pool stimulation. The rearranged chain carries TRBV27 and TRBJ1-2, with 7 bases in between that match TRBD1. The nucleotide sequence reads TGTGCCAGCAGGTACCGCACGACAGGGAACTATGGCTACACCTTC. Translated, this gives CASRYRTTGNYGYTF.